This T cell receptor beta chain comes out of a study of CD8+CD57+ T cells in acquired aplastic anemia. Whole-study context: Sorted CD4+ and CD8+ cells yielded DNA averaging approximately 3.5 ug.

The count of this clonotype is one. The use of genomic DNA as template underpinned the TCR beta VDJ and CDR3 profiling. TCRdb re-called the reads with MiXCR, one entry per CDR3 protein. Of about 140,000 distinct CDR3 sequences listed, around two fifths are singletons. V was pared by 9 bases and J by 7 bases, with 18 bases between. The CDR3 extends over 13 amino acids. The germline CDR1 and CDR2 sequences are LNHDA and SQIVND (reference sequence). The TCR comes from a human donor in good health, serving as a control. Material: sorted CD4+, CD8+, or CD8+CD57+ T cells (not recorded which) from PBMCs. The V call is TRBV19, the J call TRBJ1-2, with a possible D match to TRBD1 (6 bases). The CDR3 DNA reads as TGTGCCAGCAGCCGAGGGGGTGATGGTGGCTACACCTTC. It encodes CASSRGGDGGYTF. Full variable domain (rest looked up from reference TRBV19 and TRBJ1-2): DGGITQSPKYLFRKEGQNVTLSCEQNLNHDAMYWYRQDPGQGLRLIYYSQIVNDFQKGDIAEGYSVSREKKESFPLTVTSAQKNPTAFYLCASSRGGDGGYTFGSGTRLTVV.